The rows below give T cell receptor beta chains drawn from one sample of a study of blood T cell repertoires in COVID-19. The table came from immunoSEQ multiplex PCR; TCRdb's copy has only in-frame clones and leaves some out. The sample consists of roughly 61,000 clones, less than 85% of them appearing once. The source material was peripheral blood. These receptors came from an older woman with acute or convalescent COVID-19. The CDR3 runs from the conserved cysteine through the conserved F or W. The order of the fields is clone size, V gene, D gene, CDR3 length, J gene, CDR3 protein, CDR3 DNA. D genes are given only for firm matches. Some rows mark clone size as missing; the rest say once, few, many or name a class of expanded clone.

clone size: few
V gene: TRBV6-5
D gene: .
CDR3 length: 13
J gene: TRBJ2-1
CDR3 protein: CASRGSSYNEQFF
CDR3 DNA: TGTGCCAGCAGGGGCAGTTCCTACAATGAGCAGTTCTTC

clone size: .
V gene: TRBV7-9
D gene: TRBD1
CDR3 length: 14
J gene: TRBJ1-3
CDR3 protein: CASSLTGDGNTIYF
CDR3 DNA: TGTGCCAGCAGCCTTACAGGGGACGGAAACACCATATATTTT

clone size: .
V gene: TRBV6-5
D gene: TRBD2
CDR3 length: 15
J gene: TRBJ2-1
CDR3 protein: CASRWTSGGINEQFF
CDR3 DNA: TGTGCCAGCAGGTGGACTAGCGGGGGGATCAATGAGCAGTTCTTC

clone size: once
V gene: TRBV30
D gene: TRBD1
CDR3 length: 14
J gene: TRBJ2-7
CDR3 protein: CAWTRQGHSYEQYF
CDR3 DNA: TGTGCCTGGACCCGACAGGGGCACTCCTACGAGCAGTACTTC

clone size: .
V gene: TRBV5-6
D gene: .
CDR3 length: 15
J gene: TRBJ1-5
CDR3 protein: CASSHTPASDQPQHF
CDR3 DNA: TGTGCCAGCAGCCATACCCCGGCCAGCGATCAGCCCCAGCATTTT

clone size: .
V gene: TRBV5-6
D gene: .
CDR3 length: 12
J gene: TRBJ2-3
CDR3 protein: CASSSTVPTQYF
CDR3 DNA: TGTGCCAGCAGCTCTACGGTGCCCACGCAGTATTTT

clone size: .
V gene: TRBV10-1
D gene: .
CDR3 length: 15
J gene: TRBJ2-1
CDR3 protein: CASSDLQTGRNEQFF
CDR3 DNA: TGCGCCAGCAGTGATCTGCAAACAGGGCGCAATGAGCAGTTCTTC

clone size: .
V gene: TRBV29-1
D gene: TRBD1
CDR3 length: 14
J gene: TRBJ1-2
CDR3 protein: CSVDGPGQGNGYTF
CDR3 DNA: TGCAGCGTTGATGGCCCGGGACAGGGAAATGGCTACACCTTC

clone size: .
V gene: TRBV29-1
D gene: .
CDR3 length: 13
J gene: TRBJ1-2
CDR3 protein: CSVDPTGHYGYTF
CDR3 DNA: TGCAGCGTTGACCCGACGGGTCACTATGGCTACACCTTC

clone size: .
V gene: TRBV24-1
D gene: TRBD1
CDR3 length: 15
J gene: TRBJ2-3
CDR3 protein: CATSDRGQGTDTQYF
CDR3 DNA: TGTGCCACCAGTGACCGGGGACAGGGCACAGATACGCAGTATTTT

clone size: many
V gene: TRBV4-1
D gene: .
CDR3 length: 15
J gene: TRBJ1-1
CDR3 protein: CASSKSGPPYTEAFF
CDR3 DNA: TGCGCCAGCAGCAAAAGCGGTCCCCCCTACACTGAAGCTTTCTTT

clone size: .
V gene: TRBV5-1
D gene: .
CDR3 length: 17
J gene: TRBJ2-5
CDR3 protein: CASSYIPGREVPETQYF
CDR3 DNA: TGCGCCAGCAGCTACATCCCCGGCAGGGAGGTTCCAGAGACCCAGTACTTC

clone size: few
V gene: TRBV5-1
D gene: .
CDR3 length: 14
J gene: TRBJ2-1
CDR3 protein: CASSAGMAFNEQFF
CDR3 DNA: TGCGCCAGCTCCGCCGGGATGGCTTTCAATGAGCAGTTCTTC

clone size: .
V gene: TRBV18
D gene: TRBD1
CDR3 length: 13
J gene: TRBJ1-2
CDR3 protein: CASSWDREGRYTF
CDR3 DNA: TGTGCCAGCTCCTGGGACAGGGAAGGGCGCTACACCTTC

clone size: .
V gene: TRBV13
D gene: .
CDR3 length: 14
J gene: TRBJ2-7
CDR3 protein: CASAAGRPSYEQYF
CDR3 DNA: TGTGCCAGCGCTGCGGGGAGACCCTCCTACGAGCAGTACTTC

clone size: .
V gene: TRBV27
D gene: .
CDR3 length: 13
J gene: TRBJ1-6
CDR3 protein: CASRREFGSPLHF
CDR3 DNA: TGTGCCAGCAGACGGGAGTTCGGTTCACCCCTCCACTTT

clone size: few
V gene: TRBV16
D gene: TRBD1
CDR3 length: 16
J gene: TRBJ1-2
CDR3 protein: CASSQSPGTGSYGYTF
CDR3 DNA: TGTGCCAGCAGCCAATCCCCCGGGACAGGGTCCTATGGCTACACCTTC

clone size: few
V gene: TRBV6-1
D gene: .
CDR3 length: 18
J gene: TRBJ2-5
CDR3 protein: CASSEREAGGLVGETQYF
CDR3 DNA: TGTGCCAGCAGTGAAAGGGAGGCAGGGGGATTGGTTGGAGAGACCCAGTACTTC

clone size: few
V gene: TRBV7-8
D gene: TRBD1
CDR3 length: 15
J gene: TRBJ1-2
CDR3 protein: CASSPSTGTAYGYTF
CDR3 DNA: TGTGCCAGCAGCCCATCTACCGGGACAGCCTATGGCTACACCTTC

clone size: .
V gene: TRBV15
D gene: .
CDR3 length: 19
J gene: TRBJ1-5
CDR3 protein: CATSGDSGEGWESNQPQHF
CDR3 DNA: TGTGCCACCAGCGGGGACTCGGGGGAGGGTTGGGAGAGCAATCAGCCCCAGCATTTT

clone size: .
V gene: TRBV7-3
D gene: .
CDR3 length: 13
J gene: TRBJ1-2
CDR3 protein: CASSPTGFYGYTF
CDR3 DNA: TGTGCCAGCAGCCCTACAGGGTTCTATGGCTACACCTTC

clone size: .
V gene: TRBV5-6
D gene: TRBD2
CDR3 length: 17
J gene: TRBJ2-4
CDR3 protein: CASSFRLAGVTKNIQYF
CDR3 DNA: TGTGCCAGCAGCTTCCGTCTAGCGGGGGTCACCAAAAACATTCAGTACTTC

clone size: .
V gene: TRBV24-1
D gene: .
CDR3 length: 16
J gene: TRBJ1-3
CDR3 protein: CATSDSRRGAGNTIYF
CDR3 DNA: TGTGCCACCAGTGATTCCCGCCGGGGGGCTGGAAACACCATATATTTT

clone size: .
V gene: TRBV5-4
D gene: TRBD1
CDR3 length: 14
J gene: TRBJ1-2
CDR3 protein: CASSWDRGRYGYTF
CDR3 DNA: TGTGCCAGCAGCTGGGACAGGGGACGATATGGCTACACCTTC

clone size: .
V gene: TRBV5-1
D gene: .
CDR3 length: 20
J gene: TRBJ2-3
CDR3 protein: CASNPNVGLTNRRGTDTQYF
CDR3 DNA: TGCGCCAGCAACCCTAACGTGGGACTGACAAACAGGCGTGGCACAGATACGCAGTATTTT

clone size: .
V gene: TRBV3-1/TRBV3-2
D gene: .
CDR3 length: 17
J gene: TRBJ1-1
CDR3 protein: CASSRAPPEGRNTEAFF
CDR3 DNA: TGTGCCAGCAGCCGGGCGCCGCCCGAGGGTCGGAACACTGAAGCTTTCTTT

clone size: .
V gene: TRBV2
D gene: TRBD1
CDR3 length: 13
J gene: TRBJ1-2
CDR3 protein: CASDGQGVWGYTF
CDR3 DNA: TGTGCCAGCGACGGACAGGGGGTGTGGGGCTACACCTTC

clone size: .
V gene: TRBV7-8
D gene: .
CDR3 length: 15
J gene: TRBJ1-1
CDR3 protein: CASSTKGGWGYEAFF
CDR3 DNA: TGTGCCAGCAGCACCAAAGGGGGATGGGGTTACGAAGCTTTCTTT

clone size: .
V gene: TRBV7-9
D gene: .
CDR3 length: 14
J gene: TRBJ1-5
CDR3 protein: CASSPDQPGQPQHF
CDR3 DNA: TGTGCCAGCAGCCCAGACCAGCCGGGGCAGCCCCAGCATTTT

clone size: .
V gene: TRBV3-1/TRBV3-2
D gene: TRBD2
CDR3 length: 16
J gene: TRBJ2-5
CDR3 protein: CASSQGPSGGTETQYF
CDR3 DNA: TGTGCCAGCAGCCAAGGGCCCAGCGGGGGGACGGAGACCCAGTACTTC

clone size: .
V gene: TRBV5-5
D gene: .
CDR3 length: 16
J gene: TRBJ1-4
CDR3 protein: CASSLVTRATNEKLFF
CDR3 DNA: TGTGCCAGCAGCTTGGTGACCAGGGCAACTAATGAAAAACTGTTTTTT

clone size: .
V gene: TRBV5-1
D gene: .
CDR3 length: 15
J gene: TRBJ2-5
CDR3 protein: CASSLFGNSQETQYF
CDR3 DNA: TGCGCCAGCAGCTTGTTCGGGAATTCCCAAGAGACCCAGTACTTC

clone size: .
V gene: TRBV7-2
D gene: TRBD2
CDR3 length: 16
J gene: TRBJ2-1
CDR3 protein: CASSFGLAGGTNEQFF
CDR3 DNA: TGTGCCAGCAGCTTTGGACTAGCGGGGGGAACCAATGAGCAGTTCTTC

clone size: .
V gene: TRBV11-3
D gene: TRBD1
CDR3 length: 14
J gene: TRBJ1-1
CDR3 protein: CVSSPSGQGTEAFF
CDR3 DNA: TGTGTCAGCAGCCCCTCGGGACAGGGGACTGAAGCTTTCTTT

clone size: .
V gene: TRBV5-1
D gene: .
CDR3 length: 14
J gene: TRBJ1-1
CDR3 protein: CASSRGNMNTEAFF
CDR3 DNA: TGCGCCAGCAGCAGAGGAAATATGAACACTGAAGCTTTCTTT

clone size: few
V gene: TRBV7-3
D gene: TRBD1
CDR3 length: 16
J gene: TRBJ1-1
CDR3 protein: CASSLRPGGSSTEAFF
CDR3 DNA: TGTGCCAGCAGCTTAAGACCAGGGGGGAGTAGCACTGAAGCTTTCTTT

clone size: once
V gene: TRBV15
D gene: TRBD1
CDR3 length: 15
J gene: TRBJ2-5
CDR3 protein: CATSTGIGQGETQYF
CDR3 DNA: TGTGCCACCAGCACCGGAATTGGACAGGGCGAGACCCAGTACTTC

clone size: .
V gene: TRBV5-1
D gene: TRBD1
CDR3 length: 13
J gene: TRBJ1-2
CDR3 protein: CASSPRTGDGYTF
CDR3 DNA: TGCGCCAGCAGCCCCCGGACAGGGGATGGCTACACCTTC

clone size: .
V gene: TRBV18
D gene: .
CDR3 length: 13
J gene: TRBJ1-2
CDR3 protein: CASSTRSDYGYTF
CDR3 DNA: TGTGCCAGCTCAACGCGTAGTGACTATGGCTACACCTTC

clone size: .
V gene: TRBV19
D gene: TRBD1
CDR3 length: 16
J gene: TRBJ2-5
CDR3 protein: CASSPFGDRNQETQYF
CDR3 DNA: TGTGCCAGTAGTCCCTTTGGGGACAGGAACCAAGAGACCCAGTACTTC

clone size: .
V gene: TRBV2
D gene: .
CDR3 length: 13
J gene: TRBJ1-1
CDR3 protein: CASSVRSQTGAFF
CDR3 DNA: TGTGCCAGCAGTGTCCGTTCTCAAACGGGAGCTTTCTTT

clone size: .
V gene: TRBV4-1
D gene: .
CDR3 length: 15
J gene: TRBJ2-1
CDR3 protein: CASSQDQLTYNEQFF
CDR3 DNA: TGCGCCAGCAGCCAAGATCAACTAACATACAATGAGCAGTTCTTC